These 23 T cell receptor beta chains were all obtained from the same sample, sequenced in a study of Ad26.COV2.S vaccination and SARS-CoV-2 variants. Treatment specified: about 20 received Ad26.COV2.S at low or high dose, single or two shots; roughly five received placebo; per-sample allocation not given. It was on day 63 after the first vaccine or placebo injection that samples were taken. The data were produced by immunoSEQ multiplex PCR, yet TCRdb's version contains in-frame clones alone and is incomplete. The table shows roughly 460,000 clones, with roughly nine tenths occurring only once. This specimen was peripheral blood, taken in a trial of Ad26.COV2.S vaccine versus placebo. These receptors were taken from a person between 18 and 65 years old who received the Ad26.COV2.S COVID-19 vaccine or a placebo.

The chain combines TRBV24-1 with TRBJ2-3; the D gene is possibly TRBD1 (6 bases). V lost 4 bases, J lost 2 bases, and 9 bases lay in between. Germline assignment: CDR1 KGHDR and CDR2 SFDVKD. There are 14 residues in the CDR3. The CDR3 nucleotides are TGTGCCACCAGTGACAGGGGATTCACAGATACGCAGTATTTT. Its protein product is CATSDRGFTDTQYF.

This clone was detected once. The chain recombines TRBV6-2 or TRBV6-3 with TRBJ1-6; D gene unclear. This CDR3 spans 16 amino acids. V lost 5 bases and J lost 5, with 16 bases in between. Germline lookup yields CDR1 MNHEY and CDR2 SVGEGT. In DNA, the CDR3 is TGTGCCAGCAGTAAAGCCAACGGGGTGGATAATTCACCCCTCCACTTT. This gives the protein CASSKANGVDNSPLHF.

The chain is built from TRBV5-5 and TRBJ2-3, with 9 bases matching TRBD1. The CDR3 has 15 amino acids. V was clipped by 3 bases and J by 6 bases; unmatched bases: 8. CDR1 and CDR2 from the germline V gene are SGHKS and YYEKEE (reference sequence). CDR3 protein: CASSWRTGERDTQYF. CDR3 bases: TGTGCCAGCAGCTGGCGGACAGGGGAGAGGGATACGCAGTATTTT.

J is TRBJ1-2 and V is TRBV2, with D tentatively TRBD1 (5 bases). CDR1 and CDR2 (germline): SNHLY, FYNNEI. The CDR3 sequence is 12 residues long. Between the trimmed V and J ends, which lost 5 bases and 8 bases, there was a span of 12 bases. The CDR3 nucleotides read TGTGCCAGCAGTAGCCAGGGATTCGGCTACACCTTC. This encodes CASSSQGFGYTF. Full variable domain (remainder filled in from reference TRBV2 and TRBJ1-2): EPEVTQTPSHQVTQMGQEVILRCVPISNHLYFYWYRQILGQKVEFLVSFYNNEISEKSEIFDDQFSVERPDGSNFTLKIRSTKLEDSAMYFCASSSQGFGYTFGSGTRLTVV.

As to this clone: This sample also contains other DNA sequences that code for the same CDR3. The chain combines TRBV27 with TRBJ1-1; tentatively, D is TRBD1 (5 bases). Per the germline V gene, CDR1 is MNHEY and CDR2 is SMNVEV (reference sequence). This CDR3 is built from 14 residues. V lost 2 bases and J 0 bases, leaving 7 bases between the germline ends. In DNA form, the CDR3 reads TGTGCCAGCAGTTTAGGGGCAATGAACACTGAAGCTTTCTTT. It is translated as CASSLGAMNTEAFF.

The chain couples TRBV9 to TRBJ1-5; D is unclear. V was pared by 4 bases and J by 7 bases, with 15 bases between. CDR3 length: 14 residues. The V gene's germline CDR1 is SGDLS and CDR2 YYNGEE. CDR3 coding DNA: TGTGCCAGCAGCAAAGAGGGTTCTAAACAGCCCCAGCATTTT. The encoded protein is CASSKEGSKQPQHF.

The chain employs TRBV29-1 and TRBJ2-4; D might be TRBD1 (5 bases). The CDR3 has 12 residues. V was shortened by 7 bases and J by 0 bases, with 7 bases between the two germline ends. CDR1 and CDR2 from the germline V gene are SQVTM and ANQGSEA. The CDR3 region has the DNA TGCAGCGCACAGGTAGCCAAAAACATTCAGTACTTC. Translating gives CSAQVAKNIQYF.

The V gene is TRBV5-1, the J gene TRBJ2-7; maybe TRBD1 (6 bases). There are 14 residues in the CDR3. V gave up 4 bases and J gave up 7 bases, with 18 bases separating them. The germline V gene encodes CDR1 SGHRS and CDR2 YFSETQ. The CDR3 here is CASSLQDRLWEQYF. The CDR3 nucleotides are TGCGCCAGCAGCCTACAAGACAGGCTCTGGGAGCAGTACTTC.

V gene TRBV14 combines with J gene TRBJ1-2; D gene uncertain. Germline CDR1 is SGHDN and CDR2 is FVKESK. The CDR3 is 16 residues long. Trimming removed 1 base at V and 4 bases at J, with 16 bases between. The CDR3 sequence: CASSQGQGYAGYGYTF. Written as DNA, the CDR3 is TGTGCCAGCAGCCAAGGTCAAGGGTACGCTGGCTATGGCTACACCTTC.

This chain joins TRBV6-5 and TRBJ2-7; D is tentatively TRBD1 or TRBD2 (5 bases each). V was shortened by 0 bases and J by 6 bases, with 12 bases between the two germline ends. Germline V gene sequence: CDR1 MNHEY, CDR2 SVGAGI. The CDR3 has 14 amino acids. The CDR3 spells CASSYSKGPCEQYF. CDR3 bases: TGTGCCAGCAGTTACTCGAAGGGACCCTGCGAGCAGTACTTC.

This clone was observed a single time. V is TRBV11-2 and J is TRBJ2-3; possibly TRBD1 or TRBD2 for D (6 bases each). The CDR3 length is 15 residues. The germline gives CDR1 SGHAT, CDR2 FQNNGV. Trimming left V 1 base short and J 4 bases short, with 12 bases between. As DNA, the CDR3 is TGTGCCAGCAGCTTAGCCCCGGGGGCGGCAGATACGCAGTATTTT. Translated, it gives CASSLAPGAADTQYF.

The chain combines TRBV6-5 with TRBJ1-5, with D perhaps TRBD1 (6 bases). The CDR3 totals 15 residues. CDR1 MNHEY and CDR2 SVGAGI come from the germline V gene. Trimming took off 6 bases at V and 3 bases at J, with 15 bases between the two ends. The CDR3 reads CASRGHSNYNQPQHF. For the CDR3, the DNA is TGTGCCAGCAGGGGACATTCTAACTACAATCAGCCCCAGCATTTT.

The chain joins TRBV30 to TRBJ1-6; TRBD1 aligns across 8 bases. The germline CDR1 and CDR2 sequences are GTSNPN and SVGIG (reference sequence). Trimming at V came to 4 bases and at J to 9 bases, leaving 5 bases not matched to a gene. This CDR3 comprises 13 residues. The CDR3: CAWNQQGGSPLHF. The CDR3 DNA reads as TGTGCCTGGAATCAACAGGGGGGTTCACCCCTCCACTTT.

V gene TRBV6-5 combines with J gene TRBJ1-2, with D possibly being TRBD1 (6 bases). Germline CDR1 is MNHEY and CDR2 is SVGAGI. Trimming left V 6 bases short and J 4 bases short, with 15 bases between. This CDR3 is built from 14 residues. In nucleotides, the CDR3 is TGTGCCAGCAGCTCGACAGGAGGGGGCTATGGCTACACCTTC. This encodes CASSSTGGGYGYTF.

The chain carries TRBV13 and TRBJ2-3, with TRBD1 matching 10 bases. Germline-derived CDR1 and CDR2 are PRHDT and FYEKMQ (reference sequence). CDR3 size: 15 residues. V trimming: 5 bases; J trimming: 4 bases; junction bases outside the gene matches: 6. CDR3: CASSPRGQGSDTQYF. In nucleotides, the CDR3 is TGTGCCAGCAGCCCCAGGGGACAGGGGTCAGATACGCAGTATTTT.

This rearrangement joins TRBV6-2 or TRBV6-3 to TRBJ1-1; 12 bases are a match to TRBD1. Per the germline V gene, CDR1 is MNHEY and CDR2 is SVGEGT. The CDR3 length is 17 residues. The J segment lost 2 bases and the V segment lost 6 bases, leaving 10 bases of the junction unmatched. This CDR3 is CASSKSGQGAGNTEAFF. The CDR3 bases are TGTGCCAGCAGCAAATCGGGACAGGGGGCGGGTAACACTGAAGCTTTCTTT.

The chain recombines TRBV4-1 with TRBJ2-7; 7 bases agree with TRBD1. This CDR3 is 16 amino acids long. Trimming removed 4 bases from V and 2 bases from J; junction bases left unmatched: 11. Germline V gives CDR1 MGHRA, CDR2 YSYEKL. CDR3 coding DNA: TGCGCCAGCAGCCCCCGGGACAGCCCTCTTCCCTACGAGCAGTACTTC. This translates into CASSPRDSPLPYEQYF.

The rearrangement links TRBV28 to TRBJ1-2, with TRBD1 matching 8 bases. Germline V lookup: CDR1 MDHEN, CDR2 SYDVKM. This CDR3 has 14 residues. The V segment lost 4 bases and the J segment 4 bases; nucleotides outside the gene matches: 5. The CDR3 coding sequence is TGTGCCAGCAGTTCTTCCGGGACAGGCTATGGCTACACCTTC. It yields the protein CASSSSGTGYGYTF.

The rearrangement joins TRBV5-1 to TRBJ2-7; possibly TRBD1 for D (5 bases). V was cut by 4 bases and J by 3 bases, with 17 bases left in between. The CDR3 runs 15 residues. The germline V gene has CDR1 SGHRS and CDR2 YFSETQ. The CDR3 DNA reads as TGCGCCAGCAGCCAAAGGGCAGGGTTGTTCTACGAGCAGTACTTC. Protein: CASSQRAGLFYEQYF.

The chain carries TRBV27 and TRBJ2-3; D gene unclear. The germline V and J ends were trimmed by 5 bases and 3 bases, with 9 bases remaining between them. The germline V gene has CDR1 MNHEY and CDR2 SMNVEV (reference sequence). The CDR3 has 13 amino acids. The CDR3 nucleotides are TGTGCCAGCAGTGTGGTAGAAACAGATACGCAGTATTTT. Translating gives CASSVVETDTQYF.

The V call is TRBV14, the J call TRBJ2-5; D is unclear. Germline V CDR1 and CDR2: SGHDN, FVKESK. Trimming left V 3 bases short and J 8 bases short, with 10 bases between. This CDR3 is built from 12 residues. The CDR3 DNA reads as TGTGCCAGCAGCCACATGGAACCAACCCAGTACTTC. It translates to CASSHMEPTQYF.

The chain carries TRBV19 and TRBJ2-1; D gene unclear. The CDR3 has 14 residues. Germline-derived CDR1 and CDR2 are LNHDA and SQIVND (reference sequence). The V end was cut by 4 bases, the J end by 8 bases, with 15 bases between. This CDR3 reads CASSTRLVYYEQFF. CDR3 DNA sequence: TGTGCCAGTAGTACCCGTTTAGTCTATTATGAGCAGTTCTTC.

V is TRBV7-2 and J is TRBJ2-5; D might be TRBD2 (7 bases). Germline lookup yields CDR1 SGHTA and CDR2 FQGNSA. The CDR3 extends over 15 amino acids. Trimming took off 0 bases at V and 5 bases at J, with 13 bases between the two ends. CDR3 coding DNA: TGTGCCAGCAGCTTAGCGGGGGGGCGGGCGGAGACCCAGTACTTC. Amino acid sequence: CASSLAGGRAETQYF.